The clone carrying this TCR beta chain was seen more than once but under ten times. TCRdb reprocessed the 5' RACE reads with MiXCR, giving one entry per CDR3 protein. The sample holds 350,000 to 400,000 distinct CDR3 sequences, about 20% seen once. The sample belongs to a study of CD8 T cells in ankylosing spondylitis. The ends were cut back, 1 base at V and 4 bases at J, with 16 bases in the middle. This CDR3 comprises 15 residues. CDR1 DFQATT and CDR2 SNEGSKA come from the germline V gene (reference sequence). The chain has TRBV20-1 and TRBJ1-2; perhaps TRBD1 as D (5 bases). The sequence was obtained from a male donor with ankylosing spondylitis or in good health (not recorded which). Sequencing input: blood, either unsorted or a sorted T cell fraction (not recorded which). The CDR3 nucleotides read TGCAGTGCTAGAGGACCCCAGGACACCGTCTATGGCTACACCTTC. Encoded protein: CSARGPQDTVYGYTF.